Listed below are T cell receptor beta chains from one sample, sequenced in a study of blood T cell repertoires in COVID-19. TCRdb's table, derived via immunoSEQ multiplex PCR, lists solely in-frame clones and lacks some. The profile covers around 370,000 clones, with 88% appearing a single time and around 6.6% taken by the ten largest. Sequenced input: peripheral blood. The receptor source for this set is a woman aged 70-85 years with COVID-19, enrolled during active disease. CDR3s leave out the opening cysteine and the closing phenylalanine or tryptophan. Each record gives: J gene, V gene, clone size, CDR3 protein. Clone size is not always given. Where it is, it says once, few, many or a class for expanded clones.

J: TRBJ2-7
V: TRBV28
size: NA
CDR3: ASSVSRGYEQY

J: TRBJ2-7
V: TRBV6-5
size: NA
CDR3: ASSLGQPGEQY

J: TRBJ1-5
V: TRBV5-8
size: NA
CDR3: ASSLGQGSNQPQH

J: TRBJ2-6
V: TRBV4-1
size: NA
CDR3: ASSQEPPGPGANVLT

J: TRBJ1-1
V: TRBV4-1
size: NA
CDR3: ASSHPDRREAF

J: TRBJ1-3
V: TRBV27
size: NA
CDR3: ASSLTPHGSSGNTIY

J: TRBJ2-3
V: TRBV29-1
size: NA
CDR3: SVVRSGGTDTQY

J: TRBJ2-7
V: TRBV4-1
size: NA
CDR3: ASSQDLAGGYEQY

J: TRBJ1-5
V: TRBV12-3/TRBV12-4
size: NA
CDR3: ASSLTGYQPQH

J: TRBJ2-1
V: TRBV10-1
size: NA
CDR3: YFSGGDDYNEQF

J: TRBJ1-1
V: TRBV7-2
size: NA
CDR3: ASTVGGIDTEAF

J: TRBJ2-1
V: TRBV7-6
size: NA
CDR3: ASSPPDKTYNEQF

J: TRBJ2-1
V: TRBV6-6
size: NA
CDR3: ASSYQGNEQF

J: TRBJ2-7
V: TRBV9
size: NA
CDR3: ASSVSQGREQY

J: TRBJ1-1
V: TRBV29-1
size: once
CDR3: SVQGARTEAF

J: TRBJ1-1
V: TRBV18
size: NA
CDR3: ASSNKLQGTNTEAF

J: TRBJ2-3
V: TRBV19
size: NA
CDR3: ASSVSGVADDTQY

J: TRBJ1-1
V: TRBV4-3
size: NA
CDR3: ASSPRITGEAEAF

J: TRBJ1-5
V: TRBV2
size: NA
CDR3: ASSWTTSNQPQH

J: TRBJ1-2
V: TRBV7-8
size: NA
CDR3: ASSLGGQGAKGYT

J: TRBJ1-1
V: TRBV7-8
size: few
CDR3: ASSDLVGPRETAF

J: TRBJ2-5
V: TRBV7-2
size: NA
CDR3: ASSPIPKRVQETQY

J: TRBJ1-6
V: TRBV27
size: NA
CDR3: ASSPRVDRGHSPLH

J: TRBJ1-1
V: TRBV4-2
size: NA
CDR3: ASSQAMRGGSNTEAF

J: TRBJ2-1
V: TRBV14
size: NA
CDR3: ASSQVQGLEF

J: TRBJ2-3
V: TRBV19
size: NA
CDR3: ASSIRGGSTDTQY

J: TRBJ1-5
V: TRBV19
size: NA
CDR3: ASRVSISNQPQH

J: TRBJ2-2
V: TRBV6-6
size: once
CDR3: ASNPQKGQGAGELF

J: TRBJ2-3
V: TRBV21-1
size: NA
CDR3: ASSPRTSGGCGGETDTQY

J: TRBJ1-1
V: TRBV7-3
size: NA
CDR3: ASSLKGDRDPEAF

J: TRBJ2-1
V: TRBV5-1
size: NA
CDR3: ASSPGGTLSSYNEQF

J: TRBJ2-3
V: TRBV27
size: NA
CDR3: ASSLERGGRADTQY

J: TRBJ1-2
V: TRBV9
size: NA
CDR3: ASSDPILGQEFNYGYT

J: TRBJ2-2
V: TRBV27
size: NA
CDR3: ATQGQARVTGELF

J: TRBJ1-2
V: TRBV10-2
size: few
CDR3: ASSRTGEWGYT

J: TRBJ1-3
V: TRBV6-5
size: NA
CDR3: ASTVPGGDTIY

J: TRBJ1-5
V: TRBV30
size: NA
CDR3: ASTDSGSNQPQH

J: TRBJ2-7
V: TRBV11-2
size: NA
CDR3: ASSVDRVLSYEQY

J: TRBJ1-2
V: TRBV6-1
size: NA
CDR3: ASSEAPWGVYGYT

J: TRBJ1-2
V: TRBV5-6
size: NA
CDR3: ASSYLQGVDYGYT

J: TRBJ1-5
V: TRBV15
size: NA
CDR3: ATSRDIRPQH

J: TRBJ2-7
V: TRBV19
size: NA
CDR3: ASSIEGEAVYEQY

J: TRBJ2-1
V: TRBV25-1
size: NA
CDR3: ASSEARGGEQF

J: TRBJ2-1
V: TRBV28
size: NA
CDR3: ASIPTSLNEQF

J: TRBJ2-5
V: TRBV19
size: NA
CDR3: ASSITGLGETQY